This TCR beta chain originates from a study of shared clonotypes between healthy human individuals (dated by TCRdb to 2019 to 2021). The study in broad terms: The cohort comprised a couple of women and a few men aged 18 to 49 years. For each donor, CD4 naive and CD4 memory were each given three plates, CD8 naive was given two plates, and CD8 memory was given one plate. To increase sequencing depth and limit assay-specific biases, TCR repertoire library preparation and sequencing were carried out by different laboratories using diverse techniques. Between about 0.9 and 8.9 billion PBMCs per donor were obtained by leukapheresis. To estimate repertoire size and how much clonotypes are shared between individuals, the study performed deep sequencing of blood TCR repertoires from about five healthy adults.

The donors were healthy, HIV-negative adults with no recently reported acute infections or vaccinations. Every donor was a Caucasian adult residing in Nashville, Tennessee, USA. Magnetic negative selection was used to enrich CD4+ T cells, after which naive cells were positively selected on CD45RA and the negative fraction became the memory subset. Blood was obtained by leukapheresis, after which PBMCs were separated by Ficoll-Histopaque density gradient centrifugation and cryopreserved in liquid nitrogen vapor phase. Analytical flow cytometry was used to check the purity and quantity of every magnetically sorted T cell population. Genomic DNA was isolated from each sorted fraction and quantified by UV absorbance on a Nanodrop 2000c. This clone was found once. Its antigen remains undetermined. The input lacks base qualities; no much larger clone sits a single base away. Study-wide findings and limitations: Across a few donors, approximately 4.6% of naive CD4, approximately 4% of naive CD8, around 2.1% of memory CD4, and under 0.45% of memory CD8 clonotypes were shared. Clonotypes shared by all four sorted-subset donors showed higher generation probabilities than non-shared clonotypes. Naive subsets generally had larger estimated clonotype richness than memory subsets. The small number of donors limited the genetic and exposure-history diversity represented. Only blood was sampled, and tissue TCR repertoires likely differ from those in blood. Pairwise subsampling led to the expectation that sequencing depth would affect the degree of clonotype sharing among donors. Incomplete sequencing was indicated by rarefaction of sorted-subset datasets, despite the large sequencing depth.

TCR CDR3 regions were amplified from genomic DNA by multiplex PCR using the deep immunoSEQ assay. Extracted genomic DNA from each cell subset was distributed evenly across all wells of several immunoSEQ 96-well plates, and each plate was treated as a replicate. For sorted subsets, approximately 210 ng of genomic DNA, equivalent to roughly 30,000 T cell genomes, went into each replicate PCR. Purified libraries were measured with a Qubit 3.0 fluorometer, size-checked on a Bioanalyzer 2100, and measured again with the KAPA Library Quantification kit. Every immunoSEQ 96-well plate was sequenced on a separate single-read 150-cycle Illumina NextSeq 550 flow cell. Concerning the study's data processing: The immunoSEQ output contained only junctional sequences without quality scores, so filtering could not match that applied to full-length reads. To assign V/J genes and CDR3, sequences were annotated using PyIR, a Python wrapper for IgBLAST v1.9, with IMGT germline references. Reads with weak V/J assignments (E-value above 1e-6), missing CDR3, stop codons, out-of-frame junctions, or ambiguous translated residues were removed. V3J clonotypes were defined as sequences sharing an identical inferred V gene, J gene, and CDR3 amino acid sequence. The percentage overlap between two repertoires was calculated by dividing the number of shared unique clonotypes by the size of the smaller repertoire. Richness of each repertoire was evaluated using RTK rarefaction, the Chao1 estimator, and Recon v2.1 estimates of unobserved clonotypes. Generation probabilities were computed with OLGA for all TCRbeta clonotypes obtained by the gDNA method from four donors. This immuneACCESS table, as held by TCRdb, lists in-frame sequences with V and J called but not all clones. Of the missing ones, under half trace to an unresolved V gene in checked studies; the others have no known cause. That table furnishes V, J and clone size, whereas the DNA furnished D and trimming. Present in this sample are fewer than 400,000 clones, around two thirds of which were seen just once. The ten largest clones represent 10% of the sample.

This clonotype was sampled from a man aged 25 to 45 in good health. Specimen: memory CD4+ T cells sorted from blood. Sample cell subset or site, as interpreted from the label and publication: CD45RA-negative fraction.

The CDR3 corresponds to CASSMTVDNSPLHF. At the DNA level, the sequence is TGTGCCAGCAGCATGACGGTGGATAATTCACCCCTCCACTTT. The receptor chain draws on TRBV5-4 and TRBJ1-6; too little of a D gene remains to name it. Sequences SGHNT (CDR1) and YYREEE (CDR2) are obtained from the germline V gene (reference sequence). The CDR3, from cysteine to phenylalanine, totals 14 residues. The entry retains the CDR3 DNA only, 42 bases that are in frame from base 1. The germline ends are 10 bases apart after V is trimmed by 4 bases and J by 5 bases.